One and the same sample provided the 15 T cell receptor beta chains below, sequenced in a study of T cell repertoires in cytomegalovirus infection. A single record per CDR3 protein comes from TCRdb applying MiXCR to the reads. The sample holds about 230,000 distinct CDR3 sequences; approximately 22% are singletons and the top ten take around a sixth. The sequenced sample consisted of CD8+ T cells from PBMCs. These receptor sequences come from a human donor in good health (CMV status not recorded). Some clones in this sample may be carry-over from other donors' samples.

This chain's CDR3 is CASPPGQLYTGELFF. In DNA, the CDR3 is TGTGCCAGCCCCCCGGGTCAGTTGTACACCGGGGAGCTGTTTTTT. The chain uses TRBV6-6 and TRBJ2-2; D ambiguous. From germline, CDR1 is MNHNY and CDR2 SVGAGI (reference sequence). With 8 bases removed from V and 3 bases from J, the gap between germline ends came to 16 bases. This CDR3 comprises 15 residues.

This clonotype was picked up many times. The chain couples TRBV5-6 to TRBJ2-1; D uncertain. Germline CDR1 reads SGHDT; CDR2 reads YYEEEE. V gave up 5 bases and J gave up 8 bases, with 11 bases separating them. This CDR3 region has 12 residues. CDR3 loop: CASSVIADEQFF. The DNA for the CDR3 is TGTGCCAGCAGTGTGATAGCCGATGAGCAGTTCTTC.

The chain joins TRBV27 to TRBJ1-5; the D is unclear. V was cut by 4 bases and J by 0 bases, with 10 bases left in between. Germline V CDR1 and CDR2: MNHEY, SMNVEV (reference sequence). This CDR3 is built from 15 residues. The DNA of the CDR3 is TGTGCCAGCAGTTCCTGGGCGGGTAGCAATCAGCCCCAGCATTTT. Translated, it gives CASSSWAGSNQPQHF.

The chain joins TRBV6-2 or TRBV6-3 to TRBJ2-4; D is perhaps TRBD2 (6 bases). The germline gives CDR1 MNHEY, CDR2 SVGEGT. Deletions cut 4 bases from V and 6 bases from J, with 7 bases between. The CDR3 consists of 12 residues. The CDR3, as DNA: TGTGCCAGCAGTTCCGGGGGAAACATTCAGTACTTC. It is translated as CASSSGGNIQYF.

In its sample, this clonotype was seen many times. The chain couples TRBV7-2 to TRBJ2-5, with TRBD2 as a possible D gene (5 bases). Trimming took off 1 base at V and 5 bases at J, with 11 bases between the two ends. The CDR3 has 14 amino acids. Germline V gene data show CDR1 as SGHTA and CDR2 as FQGNSA. This CDR3 reads CASSLVAGYETQYF. For the CDR3, the DNA is TGTGCCAGCAGCTTAGTTGCGGGTTATGAGACCCAGTACTTC. Based on the CDR3 plus reference TRBV7-2 and TRBJ2-5, the full variable domain is GAGVSQSPSNKVTEKGKDVELRCDPISGHTALYWYRQSLGQGLEFLIYFQGNSAPDKSGLPSDRFSAERTGGSVSTLTIQRTQQEDSAVYLCASSLVAGYETQYFGPGTRLLVL.

The chain uses TRBV5-6 and TRBJ1-3; TRBD1 agrees at 7 bases. This CDR3 comprises 15 residues. CDR1 is SGHDT and CDR2 is YYEEEE in the germline V gene. The ends lost 2 bases at V and 0 bases at J; junction bases unmatched: 2. As DNA, the CDR3 is TGTGCCAGCAGCTTCGGACAGGCCTCTGGAAACACCATATATTTT. It is translated as CASSFGQASGNTIYF.

The chain employs TRBV28 and TRBJ2-6; D unclear. This CDR3 comprises 16 residues. CDR1 and CDR2 from the germline V gene are MDHEN and SYDVKM. Trimming stripped 5 bases from V and 0 bases from J, with 11 bases between. The CDR3 sequence: CASSPIPGSGANVLTF. Here the CDR3 DNA reads TGTGCCAGCAGTCCAATCCCGGGCTCTGGGGCCAACGTCCTGACTTTC.

This clonotype was picked up a small number of times. V is TRBV11-2 and J is TRBJ2-1, with 7 bases aligning to TRBD2. The CDR3 extends over 15 amino acids. After removal of 0 bases from V and 8 bases from J, the junction contained 7 bases not matched to a gene. Germline CDR1 SGHAT, CDR2 FQNNGV. CDR3 nucleotides: TGTGCCAGCAGCTTAGATGCAGCGGGGTACTATGAGCAGTTCTTC. This codes for CASSLDAAGYYEQFF.

The J gene is TRBJ2-5, the V gene TRBV2; D assignment may be TRBD1 or TRBD2 (5 bases each). V dropped 3 bases and J dropped 4 bases, with 12 bases sitting between them. Germline V gene lookup returns CDR1 SNHLY and CDR2 FYNNEI. CDR3 length equals 14 residues. CDR3 region: CASSDTDGGETQYF. The CDR3 DNA follows: TGTGCCAGCAGTGACACAGATGGGGGAGAGACCCAGTACTTC.

This clonotype has only a few counts. The gene calls are TRBV30 and TRBJ2-1; 10 positions agree with TRBD2. CDR1 is GTSNPN and CDR2 is SVGIG in the germline V gene (reference sequence). This CDR3 is built from 19 residues. V shed 0 bases, J shed 6 bases, and the junction held 17 bases outside the gene matches. CDR3 sequence reads: CAWSVLAGLARLGGNEQFF. The CDR3 DNA reads as TGTGCCTGGAGTGTACTAGCGGGACTAGCAAGACTTGGGGGCAATGAGCAGTTCTTC.

This clonotype occurred a few times. The chain employs TRBV24-1 and TRBJ1-1; 7 nucleotides agree with TRBD1. Per germline, CDR1 KGHDR and CDR2 SFDVKD. The CDR3 consists of 13 residues. V trimming: 4 bases; J trimming: 7 bases; junction bases outside the gene matches: 5. CDR3 protein: CATSEGDSSEAFF. The CDR3 nucleotides are TGTGCCACCAGTGAAGGGGACAGTAGTGAAGCTTTCTTT.

This clonotype was seen more than once but under ten times. This chain connects TRBV25-1 to TRBJ1-2; no clear D. The CDR3 extends over 12 amino acids. V was shortened by 9 bases and J by 4 bases, with 12 bases between the two germline ends. CDR1 and CDR2 from the germline V gene are MGHDK and SYGVNS. CDR3 coding DNA: TGTGCCAGTGCCCGGGCCATCTATGGCTACACCTTC. This sequence encodes CASARAIYGYTF.

The chain couples TRBV5-4 to TRBJ2-5; D is possibly TRBD1 (6 bases). In germline, CDR1 is SGHNT, CDR2 YYREEE (reference sequence). The CDR3 covers 13 residues. V dropped 4 bases and J dropped 5 bases, with 12 bases sitting between them. CDR3 DNA sequence: TGTGCCAGCAGCCCGACAGGAATGGAGACCCAGTACTTC. This sequence encodes CASSPTGMETQYF.

This clonotype was recorded many times. This sequence joins TRBV12-3 or TRBV12-4 and TRBJ1-1, with D tentatively TRBD1 (6 bases). V was shortened by 3 bases and J by 7 bases, with 15 bases between the two germline ends. This CDR3 is 14 amino acids long. The DNA of the CDR3 is TGTGCCAGCAGTTTCGGGTCGGGGGCGTATGAAGCTTTCTTT. Translation gives CASSFGSGAYEAFF.

This sequence joins TRBV7-9 and TRBJ1-5; D unclear. V shed 5 bases and J shed 2 bases, with 7 bases lying between them. This CDR3 contains 13 residues. In germline, CDR1 is SEHNR, CDR2 FQNEAQ (reference sequence). Written as DNA, the CDR3 is TGTGCCAGCAGCGTGAATGGCAATCAGCCCCAGCATTTT. This codes for CASSVNGNQPQHF.